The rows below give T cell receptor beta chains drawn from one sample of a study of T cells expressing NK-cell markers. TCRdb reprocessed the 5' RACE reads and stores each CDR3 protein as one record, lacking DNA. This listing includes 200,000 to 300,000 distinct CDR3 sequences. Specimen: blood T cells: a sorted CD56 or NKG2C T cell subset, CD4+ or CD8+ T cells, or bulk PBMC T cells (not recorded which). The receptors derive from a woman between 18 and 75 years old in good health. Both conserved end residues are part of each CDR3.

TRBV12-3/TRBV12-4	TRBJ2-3	CASSPAGTGLDTQYF
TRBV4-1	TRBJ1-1	CASSLPRGGRENTEAFF
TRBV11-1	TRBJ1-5	CASSLARPRNNSNQPQHF
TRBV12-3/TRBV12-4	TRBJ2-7	CASSLEGLAGGFYF
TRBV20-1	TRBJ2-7	CSARDRPDGGISSYEQYF
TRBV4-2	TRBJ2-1	CASSRWGDEQFF
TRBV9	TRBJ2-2	CASSPGALLRETGELFF
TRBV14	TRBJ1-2	CASSQESHYGYTF
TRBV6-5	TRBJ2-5	CASSSRQGWERETQYF
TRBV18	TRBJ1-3	CASSPREYSGNTIYF
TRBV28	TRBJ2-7	CAIDTGRGGTGEQYF
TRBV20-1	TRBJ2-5	CSARELGTQYF
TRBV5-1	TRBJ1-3	CASSPPGGNTIYF
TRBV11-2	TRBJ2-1	CASSWPGLYNEQFF
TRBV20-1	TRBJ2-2	CSAPNRTTGELFF
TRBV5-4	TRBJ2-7	CASSLEGTSSYEQYF
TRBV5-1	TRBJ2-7	CASSPGGGIDEQYF
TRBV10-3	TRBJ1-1	CAIRQNTEAFF
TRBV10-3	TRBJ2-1	CAISDPGQGGSYNEQFF
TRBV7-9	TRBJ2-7	CASSLGGPVGNYEQYF
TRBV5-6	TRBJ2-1	CASSSQWAATYNEQFF
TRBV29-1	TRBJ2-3	CSVAHGQQDTQYF
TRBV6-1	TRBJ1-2	CASTPSLGGRDYGYTF
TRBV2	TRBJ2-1	CASYFRGLYNEQFF
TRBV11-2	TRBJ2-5	CASSLGQGSETQYF
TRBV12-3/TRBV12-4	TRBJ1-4	CASRLGGAGGPTNEKLFF
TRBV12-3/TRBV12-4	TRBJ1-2	CASNKEGLYGYTF
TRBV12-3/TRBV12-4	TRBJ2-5	CASSSRISSLSETQYF
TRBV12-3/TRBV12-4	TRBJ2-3	CASSFPSQLTSGDRDTQYF
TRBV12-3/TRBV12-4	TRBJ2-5	CASSLSVTQYF
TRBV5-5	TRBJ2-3	CASSPDPGLQDTQYF
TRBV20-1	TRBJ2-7	CSARKDRGGEQYF
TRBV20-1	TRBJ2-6	CSARVGRSSGANVLTF
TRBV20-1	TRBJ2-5	CSADRDRVQETQYF
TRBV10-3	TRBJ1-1	CAISEARPANTEAFF
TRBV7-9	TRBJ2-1	CASSPPRGAKFF
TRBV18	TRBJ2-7	CASSPRPPEQYF
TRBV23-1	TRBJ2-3	CASSPPPTGGYDTQYF
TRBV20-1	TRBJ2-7	CSASIETSVNSYEQYF